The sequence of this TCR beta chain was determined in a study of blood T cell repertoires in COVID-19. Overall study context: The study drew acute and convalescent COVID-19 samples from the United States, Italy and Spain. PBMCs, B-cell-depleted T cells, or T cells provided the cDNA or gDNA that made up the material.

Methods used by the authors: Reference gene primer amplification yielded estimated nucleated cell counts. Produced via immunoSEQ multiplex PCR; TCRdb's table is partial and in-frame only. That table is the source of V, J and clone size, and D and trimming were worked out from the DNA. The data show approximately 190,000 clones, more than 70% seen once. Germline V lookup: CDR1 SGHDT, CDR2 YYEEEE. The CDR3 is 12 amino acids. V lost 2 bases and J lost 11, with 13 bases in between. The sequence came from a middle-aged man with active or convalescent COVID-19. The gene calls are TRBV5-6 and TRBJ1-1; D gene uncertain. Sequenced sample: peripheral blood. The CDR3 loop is CASSFKRALAFF. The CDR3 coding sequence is TGTGCCAGCAGCTTTAAGAGGGCGCTGGCTTTCTTT. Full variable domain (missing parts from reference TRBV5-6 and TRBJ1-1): DAGVTQSPTHLIKTRGQQVTLRCSPKSGHDTVSWYQQALGQGPQFIFQYYEEEERQRGNFPDRFSGHQFPNYSSELNVNALLLGDSALYLCASSFKRALAFFGQGTRLTVV.